This T cell receptor (beta chain) emerged from a study of OX40 agonist ivuxolimab in advanced cancers. V trimming: 4 bases; J trimming: 5 bases; junction bases outside the gene matches: 9. The length of the CDR3 is 16 residues. CDR1 and CDR2 from the germline V gene are SGHAT and FQNNGV. Data came from immunoSEQ multiplex PCR; TCRdb stores just in-frame clones and leaves some out. The table includes almost 70,000 clones, 90% detected once. The count of this clone is one. This chain uses TRBV11-2 with TRBJ2-3; 10 bases fit TRBD2. The sample in question was CD4+ or CD8+ T cells sorted from blood, obtained in a trial of the OX40 agonist ivuxolimab. This TCR derives from an adult with an advanced solid tumor such as melanoma, head and neck, liver or kidney cancer. The DNA for the CDR3 is TGTGCCAGCAGCTCCCCCCTAGCGGGAGTAGGAGATACGCAGTATTTT. This gives the protein CASSSPLAGVGDTQYF.